A selection of T cell receptor beta chains follows, all from one sample in a study of beta chain features in type 1 diabetes. TCRdb's copy holds only in-frame clones and misses some; the assay was immunoSEQ multiplex PCR. Altogether roughly 700,000 clones are present, around 15% being singletons, with the ten largest covering 0.022%. The specimen was naive CD4+ T cells from blood. The receptors were sampled from a man younger than 35 with type 1 diabetes. The CDR3 runs from the conserved cysteine through the conserved F or W. D genes are given only for firm matches. For some rows the clone size is stated as once, few or many, or as a class when expanded; others skip it.

J gene: TRBJ2-5
D gene: NA
V gene: TRBV9
clone size: NA
CDR3 DNA: TGTGCCAGCAGCCCCCGGCTCGGCGAAGAGACCCAGTACTTC
CDR3 protein: CASSPRLGEETQYF

J gene: TRBJ1-1
D gene: NA
V gene: TRBV25-1
clone size: few
CDR3 DNA: TGTGCCAGCAGCCTCCCGCCTAATGGAGCTTTCTTT
CDR3 protein: CASSLPPNGAFF

J gene: TRBJ2-3
D gene: TRBD2
V gene: TRBV5-4
clone size: NA
CDR3 DNA: TGTGCCAGCAGCATGGGAAGCGGGGGGAACACAGATACGCAGTATTTT
CDR3 protein: CASSMGSGGNTDTQYF

J gene: TRBJ2-3
D gene: TRBD1
V gene: TRBV6-5
clone size: NA
CDR3 DNA: TGTGCCAGCAGTTACCGAGGGGGCCATAGCACAGATACGCAGTATTTT
CDR3 protein: CASSYRGGHSTDTQYF

J gene: TRBJ1-6
D gene: NA
V gene: TRBV6-5
clone size: NA
CDR3 DNA: TGTGCCAGCAGTTCACAATATGATTCACCCCTCCACTTT
CDR3 protein: CASSSQYDSPLHF

J gene: TRBJ2-7
D gene: NA
V gene: TRBV7-2
clone size: NA
CDR3 DNA: TGTGCCAGCAGCTTAAAGACTGGCATCGAGCAGTACTTC
CDR3 protein: CASSLKTGIEQYF

J gene: TRBJ2-5
D gene: NA
V gene: TRBV28
clone size: NA
CDR3 DNA: TGTGCCAGCAGCCCCGGGGCGGTCCAAGAGACCCAGTACTTC
CDR3 protein: CASSPGAVQETQYF

J gene: TRBJ2-1
D gene: TRBD2
V gene: TRBV2
clone size: NA
CDR3 DNA: TGTGCCAGCAGTGGGACGATCCTTAGCGGGAGCTCCTACAATGAGCAGTTCTTC
CDR3 protein: CASSGTILSGSSYNEQFF

J gene: TRBJ2-7
D gene: NA
V gene: TRBV7-9
clone size: NA
CDR3 DNA: TGTGCCAGCAGCCTCTCCGGGATCTTGAGCTCCTACGAGCAGTACTTC
CDR3 protein: CASSLSGILSSYEQYF

J gene: TRBJ2-7
D gene: NA
V gene: TRBV7-9
clone size: few
CDR3 DNA: TGTGCCAGCAGCTTCCAGGAAACCTCCTACGAGCAGTACTTC
CDR3 protein: CASSFQETSYEQYF

J gene: TRBJ1-4
D gene: NA
V gene: TRBV25-1
clone size: few
CDR3 DNA: TGTGCCAGCAGTGAACAGGGGTGGTCTAATGAAAAACTGTTTTTT
CDR3 protein: CASSEQGWSNEKLFF

J gene: TRBJ2-1
D gene: NA
V gene: TRBV30
clone size: NA
CDR3 DNA: TGTGCCTGGAGTGTGGTCGGCAGTAGGCATGAGCAGTTCTTC
CDR3 protein: CAWSVVGSRHEQFF

J gene: TRBJ2-7
D gene: TRBD1
V gene: TRBV19
clone size: NA
CDR3 DNA: TGTGCCAGTAGAGGACAGGGAAGTAAATCCTACGAGCAGTACTTC
CDR3 protein: CASRGQGSKSYEQYF

J gene: TRBJ2-6
D gene: NA
V gene: TRBV9
clone size: NA
CDR3 DNA: TGTGCCAGCAGTGGATCTCTGGTGTTCAACTCTGGGGCCAACGTCCTGACTTTC
CDR3 protein: CASSGSLVFNSGANVLTF

J gene: TRBJ1-6
D gene: TRBD1
V gene: TRBV13
clone size: NA
CDR3 DNA: TGTGCCAGCAGCTCGCCGACAGGGGAAAATTCACCCCTCCACTTT
CDR3 protein: CASSSPTGENSPLHF

J gene: TRBJ2-3
D gene: NA
V gene: TRBV7-9
clone size: NA
CDR3 DNA: TGTGCCAGCAGCTTAGACAGGAGCACAGATACGCAGTATTTT
CDR3 protein: CASSLDRSTDTQYF

J gene: TRBJ1-2
D gene: NA
V gene: TRBV27
clone size: few
CDR3 DNA: TGTGCCAGCAGTTCCCCCGGGACTGGCTACACCTTC
CDR3 protein: CASSSPGTGYTF

J gene: TRBJ2-7
D gene: NA
V gene: TRBV6-5
clone size: NA
CDR3 DNA: TGTGCCAGCAGTCCAGACTGGACGGGAACCTACGAGCAGTACTTC
CDR3 protein: CASSPDWTGTYEQYF

J gene: TRBJ1-5
D gene: NA
V gene: TRBV5-5
clone size: NA
CDR3 DNA: TGTGCCAGCAGCTTGGATGAGGGGCTAGCCTTAGGGCCCCAGCATTTT
CDR3 protein: CASSLDEGLALGPQHF

J gene: TRBJ1-6
D gene: NA
V gene: TRBV6-1
clone size: few
CDR3 DNA: TGTGCCAGCAGTGGAGTCAGTGCGGGGTCACCCCTCCACTTT
CDR3 protein: CASSGVSAGSPLHF

J gene: TRBJ1-1
D gene: NA
V gene: TRBV6-5
clone size: few
CDR3 DNA: TGTGCCAGCAGTTTTCAGCCTCAGAACACTGAAGCTTTCTTT
CDR3 protein: CASSFQPQNTEAFF

J gene: TRBJ1-1
D gene: NA
V gene: TRBV30
clone size: few
CDR3 DNA: TGTGCCTGGGGGAGGACAGAGAACACTGAAGCTTTCTTT
CDR3 protein: CAWGRTENTEAFF

J gene: TRBJ2-3
D gene: NA
V gene: TRBV11-2
clone size: few
CDR3 DNA: TGTGCCAGCAGCTTTAGGCAGTACACAGATACGCAGTATTTT
CDR3 protein: CASSFRQYTDTQYF

J gene: TRBJ1-4
D gene: TRBD1
V gene: TRBV7-2
clone size: NA
CDR3 DNA: TGTGCCAGCAGCTTCTCCGGGACAGGAAATGAAAAACTGTTTTTT
CDR3 protein: CASSFSGTGNEKLFF

J gene: TRBJ2-1
D gene: NA
V gene: TRBV7-7
clone size: NA
CDR3 DNA: TGTGCTAGCAGCTTATACAGGGCAAATGAGCAGTTCTTC
CDR3 protein: CASSLYRANEQFF

J gene: TRBJ1-1
D gene: NA
V gene: TRBV7-8
clone size: few
CDR3 DNA: TGTGCCAGCAGCTTCAGCGCCTGGGGCACTGAAGCTTTCTTT
CDR3 protein: CASSFSAWGTEAFF

J gene: TRBJ1-6
D gene: NA
V gene: TRBV4-1
clone size: few
CDR3 DNA: TGCGCCAGCAGCCAGCCTGGAAGTTCACCCCTCCACTTT
CDR3 protein: CASSQPGSSPLHF

J gene: TRBJ1-2
D gene: NA
V gene: TRBV11-2
clone size: NA
CDR3 DNA: TGTGCCAGCAGCTTATCAGGGGACTATGGCTACACCTTC
CDR3 protein: CASSLSGDYGYTF

J gene: TRBJ1-1
D gene: TRBD1
V gene: TRBV7-3
clone size: once
CDR3 DNA: TGTGCCAGCAGACCTGGGACAGGGGGTTTTGTCGCAAACACTGAAGCTTTCTTT
CDR3 protein: CASRPGTGGFVANTEAFF

J gene: TRBJ1-1
D gene: NA
V gene: TRBV9
clone size: few
CDR3 DNA: TGTGCCAGCAGCGTAGCCCCAGCGGTCTGGACTGAAGCTTTCTTT
CDR3 protein: CASSVAPAVWTEAFF

J gene: TRBJ2-5
D gene: TRBD1
V gene: TRBV7-7
clone size: few
CDR3 DNA: TGTGCCAGCAGCGATGGACAGGGGTTAGGAGAGACCCAGTACTTC
CDR3 protein: CASSDGQGLGETQYF

J gene: TRBJ2-7
D gene: NA
V gene: TRBV7-3
clone size: few
CDR3 DNA: TGTGCCAGCAGCCCCGGACCTGGGGGCGAGCAGTACTTC
CDR3 protein: CASSPGPGGEQYF

J gene: TRBJ2-3
D gene: NA
V gene: TRBV25-1
clone size: NA
CDR3 DNA: TGTGCCAGCAGTCACGACAACCCCCGTGCCGGTACGCAGTATTTT
CDR3 protein: CASSHDNPRAGTQYF

J gene: TRBJ1-2
D gene: TRBD1
V gene: TRBV4-1
clone size: few
CDR3 DNA: TGCGCCAGCAGCCAAGATCCGGACAGGGGGGCTTATGGCTACACCTTC
CDR3 protein: CASSQDPDRGAYGYTF

J gene: TRBJ2-1
D gene: NA
V gene: TRBV4-1
clone size: few
CDR3 DNA: TGCGCCAGCAGCCAAGATCTTCGGGGCCCTACTGAGCAGTTCTTC
CDR3 protein: CASSQDLRGPTEQFF

J gene: TRBJ2-1
D gene: NA
V gene: TRBV11-3
clone size: NA
CDR3 DNA: TGTGCCAGCAGCCAAGGGGCCGAATCCTACAATGAGCAGTTCTTC
CDR3 protein: CASSQGAESYNEQFF

J gene: TRBJ2-2
D gene: NA
V gene: TRBV7-3
clone size: few
CDR3 DNA: TGTGCCAGCAGCTTATCAGGGTCTGGGAACACCGGGGAGCTGTTTTTT
CDR3 protein: CASSLSGSGNTGELFF

J gene: TRBJ1-6
D gene: NA
V gene: TRBV7-2
clone size: few
CDR3 DNA: TGTGCCAGCAGCTCCCAACAGGAGGCACCCCTCCACTTT
CDR3 protein: CASSSQQEAPLHF

J gene: TRBJ2-7
D gene: NA
V gene: TRBV6-5
clone size: NA
CDR3 DNA: TGTGCCAGCAGTTACCAACCGACAGCTTACTACGAGCAGTACTTC
CDR3 protein: CASSYQPTAYYEQYF

J gene: TRBJ1-5
D gene: NA
V gene: TRBV29-1
clone size: few
CDR3 DNA: TGCAGTCATTCCGGAGCGCTGGGGGAGCCCCAGCATTTT
CDR3 protein: CSHSGALGEPQHF

J gene: TRBJ2-7
D gene: NA
V gene: TRBV30
clone size: few
CDR3 DNA: TGTGCCTCCATTGGAGGTGCCTACGAGCAGTACTTC
CDR3 protein: CASIGGAYEQYF

J gene: TRBJ2-3
D gene: TRBD2
V gene: TRBV4-2
clone size: few
CDR3 DNA: TGTGCCAGCAGCCAAAAGGCAGGCGGGGGGGTGAGCCCAGATACGCAGTATTTT
CDR3 protein: CASSQKAGGGVSPDTQYF

J gene: TRBJ1-1
D gene: NA
V gene: TRBV7-9
clone size: NA
CDR3 DNA: TGTGCCAGCAGCACAGACAGGCACACTGAAGCTTTCTTT
CDR3 protein: CASSTDRHTEAFF

J gene: TRBJ2-3
D gene: TRBD2
V gene: TRBV4-2
clone size: NA
CDR3 DNA: TGTGCCAGCAGCCAAGATCCCAGCGGGGGGGCAGGAGATACGCAGTATTTT
CDR3 protein: CASSQDPSGGAGDTQYF

J gene: TRBJ2-2
D gene: NA
V gene: TRBV10-2
clone size: few
CDR3 DNA: TGCGCCAGCAGTGAAAGGGTCTGGAGCGGCGGGGAGCTGTTTTTT
CDR3 protein: CASSERVWSGGELFF

J gene: TRBJ2-5
D gene: NA
V gene: TRBV27
clone size: NA
CDR3 DNA: TGTGCCAGCAGTCCGAACTTCCCCGGGGCATCGACCGGGGAGACCCAGTACTTC
CDR3 protein: CASSPNFPGASTGETQYF

J gene: TRBJ2-2
D gene: TRBD2
V gene: TRBV25-1
clone size: NA
CDR3 DNA: TGTGCCAGCAGTGATATGGGGCTAGCGGGGTACACCGGGGAGCTGTTTTTT
CDR3 protein: CASSDMGLAGYTGELFF

J gene: TRBJ1-1
D gene: NA
V gene: TRBV9
clone size: few
CDR3 DNA: TGTGCCAGCAGCCCGGGGACGGCGAACACTGAAGCTTTCTTT
CDR3 protein: CASSPGTANTEAFF

J gene: TRBJ2-7
D gene: TRBD1
V gene: TRBV27
clone size: NA
CDR3 DNA: TGTGCCAGCAGTCGCCAAGGGGGCGGTAGGTACGAGCAGTACTTC
CDR3 protein: CASSRQGGGRYEQYF

J gene: TRBJ1-1
D gene: TRBD1
V gene: TRBV20-1
clone size: few
CDR3 DNA: TGCAGTGCCGCTCCGGGACAGGAAGCTTTCTTT
CDR3 protein: CSAAPGQEAFF